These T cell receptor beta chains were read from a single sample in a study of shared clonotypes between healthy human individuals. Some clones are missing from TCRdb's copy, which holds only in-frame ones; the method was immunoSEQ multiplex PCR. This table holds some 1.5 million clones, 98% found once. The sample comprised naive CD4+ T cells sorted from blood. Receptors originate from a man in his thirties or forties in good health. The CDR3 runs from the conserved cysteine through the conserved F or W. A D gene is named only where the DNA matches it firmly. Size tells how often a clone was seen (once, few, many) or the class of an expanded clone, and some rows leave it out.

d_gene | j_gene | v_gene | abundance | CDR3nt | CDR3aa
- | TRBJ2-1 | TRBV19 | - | TGTGCCAGTAGTAGGGGTAATGAGCAGTTCTTC | CASSRGNEQFF
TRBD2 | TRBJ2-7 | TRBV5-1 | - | TGCGCCAGCAGGCCGGGGGGAGCCTACGAGCAGTACTTC | CASRPGGAYEQYF
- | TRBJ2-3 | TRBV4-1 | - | TGCGCCAGCAGCCAAGTTTGGGGATCTTATAGCACAGATACGCAGTATTTT | CASSQVWGSYSTDTQYF
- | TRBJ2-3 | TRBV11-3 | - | TGTGCCAGCAGCTTACAAACATGTCCTAGCACAGATACGCAGTATTTT | CASSLQTCPSTDTQYF
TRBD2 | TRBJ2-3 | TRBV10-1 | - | TGCGCCAGCAGCATGGGGGGAGCGGGAAATACGCAGTATTTT | CASSMGGAGNTQYF
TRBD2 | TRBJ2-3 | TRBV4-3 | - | TGCGCCAGCAGCCACCGGGGGGGAGGGGATACGCAGTATTTT | CASSHRGGGDTQYF
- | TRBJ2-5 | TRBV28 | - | TGTGCCACGGGAAAAGGACTGCCCAGAGAGACCCAGTACTTC | CATGKGLPRETQYF
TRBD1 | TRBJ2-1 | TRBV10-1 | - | TGCGCCAGCAGTGACGGACAGGGGAACTACAATGAGCAGTTCTTC | CASSDGQGNYNEQFF
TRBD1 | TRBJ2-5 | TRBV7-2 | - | TGTGCCAGCAGCTTACGGGCGGTCAGGGGGCTCGAAACCCAGTACTTC | CASSLRAVRGLETQYF
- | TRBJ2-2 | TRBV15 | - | TGTGCCACCAGCAGAGATCTCGATCGGGGGACACCGACCGGGGAGCTGTTTTTT | CATSRDLDRGTPTGELFF
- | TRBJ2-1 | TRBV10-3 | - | TGTGCCATCAGAGGAGCGCTTGAGCAGTTCTTC | CAIRGALEQFF
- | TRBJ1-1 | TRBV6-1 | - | TGTGCCAGCAGTTCAAACACTGAAGCTTTCTTT | CASSSNTEAFF
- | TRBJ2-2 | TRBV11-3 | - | TGTGCCAGCAGCTTTGGGGCTGGAAACACCGGGGAGCTGTTTTTT | CASSFGAGNTGELFF
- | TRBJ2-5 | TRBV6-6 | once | TGTGCCAGCAGTTACGGCCCCCTCGGGGAGACCCAGTACTTC | CASSYGPLGETQYF
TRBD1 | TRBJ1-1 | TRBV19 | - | TGTGCCAGTACTCAAACCGGGACAGCTTCTGAAGCTTTCTTT | CASTQTGTASEAFF
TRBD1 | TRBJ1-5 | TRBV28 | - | TGTGCCAGCAGCATACAGGGGCAGCCCCAGCATTTT | CASSIQGQPQHF
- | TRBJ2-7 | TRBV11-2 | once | TGTGCCAGCAGCTTAGATATGGGCAGCTACGAGCAGTACTTC | CASSLDMGSYEQYF
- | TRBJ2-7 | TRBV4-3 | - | TGCGCCAGCAGTCCAGTTGTTTCTCCAGGATTCGAGCAGTACTTC | CASSPVVSPGFEQYF
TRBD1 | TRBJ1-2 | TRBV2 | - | TGTGCCAGCAGACGAACAGGGGGCGCTGACTATGGCTACACCTTC | CASRRTGGADYGYTF
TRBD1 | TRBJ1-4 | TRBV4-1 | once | TGCGCCAGCAGCCAAGAAGGAACAGGGGGGGGAAATAATGAAAAACTGTTTTTT | CASSQEGTGGGNNEKLFF
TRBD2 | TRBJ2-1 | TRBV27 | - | TGTGCCAGCAGTAGACTAGCCTCCTACAATGAGCAGTTCTTC | CASSRLASYNEQFF
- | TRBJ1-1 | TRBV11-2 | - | TGTGCCAGCAGCTTAGGGGCAGGAATCGGGAACACTGAAGCTTTCTTT | CASSLGAGIGNTEAFF
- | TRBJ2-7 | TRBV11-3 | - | TGTGCCAGCAGCTCCGAGGACGAGCAGTACTTC | CASSSEDEQYF
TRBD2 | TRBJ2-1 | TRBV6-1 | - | TGTGCCAGCAGCTCACTAGCGGGAGGGCGTAATGAGCAGTTCTTC | CASSSLAGGRNEQFF
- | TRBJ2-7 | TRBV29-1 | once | TGCAGCGTTGTGTGGCCACTCTCCTACGAGCAGTACTTC | CSVVWPLSYEQYF
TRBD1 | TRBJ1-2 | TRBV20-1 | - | TGCAGTGCTAGGTCGACAGGGGTAGCCACCTTC | CSARSTGVATF
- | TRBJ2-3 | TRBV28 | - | TGTGCCAGCAGTTTTCAGGGGCAAGATACGCAGTATTTT | CASSFQGQDTQYF
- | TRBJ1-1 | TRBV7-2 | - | TGTGCCAGCAGCTTCTTTCTTATAGTTAGCACTGAAGCTTTCTTT | CASSFFLIVSTEAFF
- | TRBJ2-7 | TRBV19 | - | TGTGCCAGTAGTATCAGGGAGGGACAGACCTACGAGCAGTACTTC | CASSIREGQTYEQYF
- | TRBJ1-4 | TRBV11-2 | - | TGTGCCAGCAGCTTAATAGGCGGGGCGGGTGAAAAACTGTTTTTT | CASSLIGGAGEKLFF
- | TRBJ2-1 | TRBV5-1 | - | TGCGCCAGCAGCTTGGCGCCGGGAATGGGGAACAATGAGCAGTTCTTC | CASSLAPGMGNNEQFF
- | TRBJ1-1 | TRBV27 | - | TGTGCCAGCAGTTTATCGGGGGGACGGTCGCAAGCTTTCTTT | CASSLSGGRSQAFF
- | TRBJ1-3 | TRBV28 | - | TGTGCCAGCAGTTTCCCCGGAAACACCATATATTTT | CASSFPGNTIYF
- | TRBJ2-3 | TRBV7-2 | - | TGTGCCAGCAGATCCACTAGGACCCGCACAGATACGCAGTATTTT | CASRSTRTRTDTQYF
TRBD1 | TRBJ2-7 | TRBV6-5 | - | TGTGCCAGCAGTTACAACAGGGGCAACTCCTACGAGCAGTACTTC | CASSYNRGNSYEQYF
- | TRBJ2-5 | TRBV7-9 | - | TGTGCCAGCAGGGGCGGGGCCGGGGAGACCCAGTACTTC | CASRGGAGETQYF
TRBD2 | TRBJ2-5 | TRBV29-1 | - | TGCAGCGTTGTCGGGCTAGCGGGAGTAAACCAAGAGACCCAGTACTTC | CSVVGLAGVNQETQYF
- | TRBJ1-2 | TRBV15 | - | TGTGCCACCAGAAGACTTGACAGTCTCGGCTATGGCTACACCTTC | CATRRLDSLGYGYTF
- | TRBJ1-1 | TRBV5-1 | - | TGCGCCAGCAGCTTGGATGATGTGCGGGTCACTGAAGCTTTCTTT | CASSLDDVRVTEAFF
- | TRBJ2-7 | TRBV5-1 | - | TGCGCCAGCCGATCAGGGCAGTCCTACGAGCAGTACTTC | CASRSGQSYEQYF
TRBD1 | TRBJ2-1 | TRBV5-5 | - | TGTGCCAGCAGCGCAGACAGGGGGCTCTACAATGAGCAGTTCTTC | CASSADRGLYNEQFF
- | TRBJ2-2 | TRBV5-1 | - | TGCGCCAGCAGCTTGGATGGGAGAGAGACCGGGGAGCTGTTTTTT | CASSLDGRETGELFF
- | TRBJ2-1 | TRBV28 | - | TGTGCCAGCAGTTTCCTTAATAACCCCTACAATGAGCAGTTCTTC | CASSFLNNPYNEQFF
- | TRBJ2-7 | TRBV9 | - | TGTGCCAGCAGCGGGAGCTCCTACGAGCAGTACTTC | CASSGSSYEQYF
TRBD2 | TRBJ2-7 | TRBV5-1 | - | TGCGCCAGCAGCTGGGGACTAGCGGCAACTACCTACGAGCAGTACTTC | CASSWGLAATTYEQYF
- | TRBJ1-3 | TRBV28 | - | TGTGCCAGCAGTTTACAGACCCCCAGTTCTGGAAACACCATATATTTT | CASSLQTPSSGNTIYF
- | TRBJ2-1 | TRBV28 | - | TGTGCCAGCAACAGTCCCTACAATGAGCAGTTCTTC | CASNSPYNEQFF
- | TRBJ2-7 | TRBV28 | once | TGTGCCAGCAGGAGCTTCACGGCCTCCTACGAGCAGTACTTC | CASRSFTASYEQYF